This record covers a single T cell receptor (beta chain). The same CDR3 can be traced to other DNA sequences in this sample. TCRdb keeps only in-frame clones here, not all; method: immunoSEQ multiplex PCR. The data hold under 250,000 clones, with roughly 87% observed a single time. The CDR3 has 12 residues. The germline V and J ends were trimmed by 4 bases and 3 bases, with 4 bases remaining between them. These data belong to a study of blood T cell repertoires in COVID-19. Participants were aged 18 to 89 years from about 25 US areas. Participants' own reports of clinical history determined their cohort assignment.

The receptor was isolated from a woman younger than 45 with acute COVID-19. V usage is TRBV12-3 or TRBV12-4 and J usage is TRBJ1-5; D call uncertain. The sequenced material came from PBMCs or T cells enriched from blood (not recorded which). CDR3 in DNA: TGTGCCAGCAGTTCTTACAATCAGCCCCAGCATTTT. It yields the protein CASSSYNQPQHF.